This entry describes one TCR beta chain. Compared with germline, one end of the junction differs, possibly owing to a read error. The data are from a study of Graves' ophthalmopathy and Graves' hyperthyroidism. Looked up from germline, CDR1 is DFQATT and CDR2 is SNEGSKA (reference sequence). This CDR3 is built from 15 residues. Scientists amplified the TCR beta CDR3 regions from RNA transcripts. RT-PCR was first run with HTBI primers, then multiplex PCR in a second round. TCRdb reprocessed the multiplex PCR reads via MiXCR and lists one record per CDR3 protein. Of about 1.1 million distinct CDR3 sequences in the sample, less than 45% were seen once.

Sequencing was done on a sample of peripheral blood or thyroid tissue (not recorded which). V and J are TRBV20-1 and TRBJ2-7; tentatively, D is TRBD1 (6 bases). The receptor's source is an adult man with Graves' hyperthyroidism. In nucleotides, the CDR3 is TGCAGTGCTACCTACCCGACAGGACCCTCCTACGAGCAGTGCTTC. It yields the protein CSATYPTGPSYEQCF.